The 17 T cell receptor beta chains given below trace back to one sample, sequenced in a study of cytomegalovirus exposure and HLA in healthy donors. Repertoires were generated with immunoSEQ multiplex PCR, while TCRdb's copy carries only in-frame clones and drops some. Of 100,000 to 150,000 clones listed, about 96% are singletons. Sequences were obtained from PBMCs. Source of these receptors: a man aged 18 to 30 in good health and CMV-seronegative.

The count of this clone is one. The chain recombines TRBV11-2 with TRBJ2-7, with a possible D match to TRBD2 (6 bases). Germline loops: CDR1 SGHAT, CDR2 FQNNGV. Trimming removed 1 base at V and 9 bases at J, with 19 bases between. This CDR3 region has 15 residues. In nucleotides, the CDR3 is TGTGCCAGCAGCTTAGGTGGGCGGGCTCAAGCGGGGCAGTACTTC. Its translation: CASSLGGRAQAGQYF. Looking up the rest from reference TRBV11-2 and TRBJ2-7 gives the full variable domain: EAGVAQSPRYKIIEKRQSVAFWCNPISGHATLYWYQQILGQGPKLLIQFQNNGVVDDSQLPKDRFSAERLKGVDSTLKIQPAKLEDSAVYLCASSLGGRAQAGQYFGPGTRLTVT.

This clone has a single count. The chain has TRBV6-5 and TRBJ1-1; a weak D match, TRBD1 (6 bases). V dropped 2 bases and J dropped 11 bases, with 15 bases sitting between them. This CDR3 comprises 13 residues. Germline CDR1 MNHEY, CDR2 SVGAGI. The CDR3 reads CASSYGGGGSAFF. As DNA, the CDR3 is TGTGCCAGCAGTTACGGGGGGGGCGGTTCCGCTTTCTTT.

The chain recombines TRBV7-3 with TRBJ2-7, with TRBD2 matching 7 bases. Trimming took 10 bases from V and 6 from J; bases not matched to a gene: 12. The CDR3 totals 13 residues. Germline V gene data show CDR1 as SGHTA and CDR2 as FQGTGA. CDR3 residues: CATAAIAGGEQYF. In DNA form, the CDR3 reads TGTGCCACCGCCGCGATAGCGGGCGGCGAGCAGTACTTC.

V is TRBV19 and J is TRBJ1-1; 10 bases are shared with TRBD1. Per the germline V gene, CDR1 is LNHDA and CDR2 is SQIVND (reference sequence). V lost 5 bases, J lost 5 bases, and 11 bases stayed unmatched. The CDR3 runs 16 residues. The CDR3 spells CASSSPTGGSGTEAFF. CDR3 in DNA: TGTGCCAGTAGTTCACCGACAGGGGGCTCCGGAACTGAAGCTTTCTTT.

The chain is built from TRBV5-1 and TRBJ2-1; perhaps TRBD2 as D (6 bases). V lost 0 bases and J 2 bases, leaving 9 bases between the germline ends. Germline V gives CDR1 SGHRS, CDR2 YFSETQ. The CDR3 extends over 15 amino acids. The CDR3 protein is CASSLVAGTYNEQFF. The CDR3 DNA reads as TGCGCCAGCAGCTTGGTGGCGGGAACCTACAATGAGCAGTTCTTC.

The V gene is TRBV18, the J gene TRBJ1-5, with a possible D match to TRBD1 (5 bases). The germline gives CDR1 KGHSH, CDR2 LQKENI. The CDR3 is 16 residues long. Trimming pared 2 bases from V and 7 bases from J, leaving 18 bases between. The CDR3 coding sequence is TGTGCCAGCTCACCATCAGAGCAGGGAGGTGGCCAGCCCCAGCATTTT. Residues: CASSPSEQGGGQPQHF.

The chain joins TRBV28 to TRBJ2-7, with 7 bases that match TRBD1. Germline-derived CDR1 and CDR2 are MDHEN and SYDVKM. Losses at the gene ends were 6 bases for V and 0 bases for J; bases not matched to a gene: 14. This CDR3 contains 17 residues. Here the CDR3 DNA reads TGTGCCAGCAGCTATTACCCAGGGACAGTATACTCCTACGAGCAGTACTTC. This translates into CASSYYPGTVYSYEQYF.

CDR3 in amino acids: CASSPLAGGTYEQYF. As DNA, the CDR3 is TGTGCCAGCAGCCCACTAGCGGGAGGGACCTACGAGCAGTACTTC. The chain recombines TRBV28 with TRBJ2-7; TRBD2 agrees at 13 bases. CDR3 size: 15 residues. Trimming took 6 bases from V and 2 from J; bases not matched to a gene: 4. The germline CDR1 and CDR2 sequences are MDHEN and SYDVKM.

The chain has TRBV11-2 and TRBJ2-5, with 10 bases aligning to TRBD2. The CDR3 covers 15 residues. The germline V gene has CDR1 SGHAT and CDR2 FQNNGV. After removal of 3 bases from V and 7 bases from J, the junction contained 8 bases not matched to a gene. CDR3 region: CASSLRLAGEGTQYF. The CDR3 region has the DNA TGTGCCAGCAGCTTGCGCCTAGCGGGAGAGGGGACCCAGTACTTC.

The chain links TRBV19 to TRBJ1-1, with 8 bases that match TRBD1. The germline V gene has CDR1 LNHDA and CDR2 SQIVND (reference sequence). Unmatched junction bases numbered 8, after V lost 7 bases and J lost 4 bases. CDR3 length: 14 amino acids. The CDR3 DNA reads as TGTGCCAGTAATACCGGGACAGGAGGCACTGAAGCTTTCTTT. It encodes CASNTGTGGTEAFF.

V gene TRBV11-2 combines with J gene TRBJ2-1; D not certain. V lost 0 bases and J 5 bases, leaving 11 bases between the germline ends. Germline CDR1 SGHAT, CDR2 FQNNGV. The length of the CDR3 is 15 residues. The CDR3 spells CASSLEGWLDNEQFF. The DNA for the CDR3 is TGTGCCAGCAGCTTAGAGGGTTGGCTAGACAATGAGCAGTTCTTC.

This sequence joins TRBV19 and TRBJ2-2; D is perhaps TRBD2 (6 bases). V lost 0 bases and J lost 1, with 6 bases in between. Germline CDR1 and CDR2: LNHDA and SQIVND (reference sequence). The length of the CDR3 is 15 residues. This CDR3 reads CASSIDGGNTGELFF. Here the CDR3 DNA reads TGTGCCAGTAGTATAGACGGGGGGAACACCGGGGAGCTGTTTTTT.

This clone was counted a single time. J is TRBJ2-1 and V is TRBV5-1; maybe TRBD2 (6 bases). The V gene's germline CDR1 is SGHRS and CDR2 YFSETQ. Deletions cut 3 bases from V and 6 bases from J, with 13 bases between. The CDR3 covers 14 residues. The CDR3 DNA reads as TGCGCCAGCAGCTGGGGACTGGGAGGCAATGAGCAGTTCTTC. It translates to CASSWGLGGNEQFF.

The CDR3 DNA is TGTGCCAGCAGACCGGACAGGGGGCGCACTGAAGCTTTCTTT. This sequence encodes CASRPDRGRTEAFF. J is TRBJ1-1 and V is TRBV6-1; 11 nucleotides agree with TRBD1. The CDR3 totals 14 residues. CDR1 is MNHNS, CDR2 SASEGT, per germline. The J segment lost 4 bases and the V segment lost 6 bases, leaving 4 bases of the junction unmatched.

This chain links TRBV7-9 with TRBJ1-2; unclear D gene. This CDR3 region has 14 residues. The germline CDR1 and CDR2 sequences are SEHNR and FQNEAQ (reference sequence). Trimming removed 0 bases from V and 0 bases from J, with 5 bases in between. In DNA form, the CDR3 reads TGTGCCAGCAGCTTAGCAGGAGCTAACTATGGCTACACCTTC. It translates to CASSLAGANYGYTF.

The chain uses TRBV10-3 and TRBJ2-3; D not certain. Germline CDR1 ENHRY, CDR2 SYGVKD. The CDR3 extends over 18 amino acids. The germline V and J ends were trimmed by 3 bases and 0 bases, with 19 bases remaining between them. The CDR3 DNA reads as TGTGCCATCAGTGAACCCAACCGCCAGCGAACTAGCACAGATACGCAGTATTTT. As protein: CAISEPNRQRTSTDTQYF.

This clone appeared a single time. V gene TRBV7-9 combines with J gene TRBJ1-1, with D perhaps matching TRBD1 (6 bases). The CDR3 runs 15 residues. V gave up 4 bases and J gave up 0 bases, with 12 bases separating them. Germline CDR1 is SEHNR and CDR2 is FQNEAQ (reference sequence). The CDR3 DNA follows: TGTGCCAGCAGCTATCCACAGGGAATGAACACTGAAGCTTTCTTT. This gives the protein CASSYPQGMNTEAFF.